A selection of T cell receptor beta chains follows, all from one sample in a study of blood T cell repertoires in COVID-19. This table comes from immunoSEQ multiplex PCR, and its TCRdb copy is limited to in-frame clones, with some not included. The sample yields 200,000 to 250,000 clones, roughly 87% seen once. The sequenced sample consisted of PBMCs or T cells enriched from blood (not recorded which). These receptors all stem from a woman aged 25 to 39 with acute COVID-19. The CDR3 runs from the conserved cysteine through the conserved F or W. Each record gives: V gene, D gene, J gene, clone size, CDR3 DNA, CDR3 protein. A D gene is named only where the DNA matches it firmly. Where a row states a size, it is once, few, many or the class of an expanded clone; other rows omit it.

v_call: TRBV28; d_call: .; j_call: TRBJ2-2; clone_size: .; cdr3_nt: TGTGCCAGCAGAAATCGCGGGATTATCGCCACCGGGGAGCTGTTTTTT; cdr3_aa: CASRNRGIIATGELFF
v_call: TRBV4-3; d_call: TRBD2; j_call: TRBJ2-1; clone_size: .; cdr3_nt: TGCGCCAGCAGCCAAGGGGGAGGACTAGCGGGAGGGAGCTCCTACAATGAGCAGTTCTTC; cdr3_aa: CASSQGGGLAGGSSYNEQFF
v_call: TRBV7-6; d_call: TRBD1; j_call: TRBJ2-1; clone_size: .; cdr3_nt: TGTGCCAGCAGCCCTCGATACGGGACAGGGAATTACAATGAGCAGTTCTTC; cdr3_aa: CASSPRYGTGNYNEQFF
v_call: TRBV7-2; d_call: .; j_call: TRBJ1-5; clone_size: .; cdr3_nt: TGTGCCAGCAGCTTACAGGGCAATCAGCCCCAGCATTTT; cdr3_aa: CASSLQGNQPQHF
v_call: TRBV10-3; d_call: TRBD2; j_call: TRBJ2-1; clone_size: .; cdr3_nt: TGTGCCGCTGGGACTAGCGGGCTCCTGGAGCAGTTCTTC; cdr3_aa: CAAGTSGLLEQFF
v_call: TRBV2; d_call: TRBD1; j_call: TRBJ2-7; clone_size: .; cdr3_nt: TGTGCCTCCAAAAGGGGACAGGGCTCCTACGAGCAGTACTTC; cdr3_aa: CASKRGQGSYEQYF
v_call: TRBV5-1; d_call: TRBD2; j_call: TRBJ2-3; clone_size: .; cdr3_nt: TGCGCCAGCAGCGGCCCCCCTAGCGGAAGCACAGATACGCAGTATTTT; cdr3_aa: CASSGPPSGSTDTQYF
v_call: TRBV18; d_call: TRBD1; j_call: TRBJ1-2; clone_size: few; cdr3_nt: TGTGCCAGCTCACCAGAGGACAGGGCGTATGGCTACACCTTC; cdr3_aa: CASSPEDRAYGYTF
v_call: TRBV25-1; d_call: .; j_call: TRBJ1-1; clone_size: .; cdr3_nt: TGTGCCAGCAGTGATCATGGAGGGAGTTGGGACACTGAAGCTTTCTTT; cdr3_aa: CASSDHGGSWDTEAFF
v_call: TRBV15; d_call: .; j_call: TRBJ1-1; clone_size: .; cdr3_nt: TGTGCCACCAGCAGAGATTTGGCAGGGAACACTGAAGCTTTCTTT; cdr3_aa: CATSRDLAGNTEAFF
v_call: TRBV28; d_call: TRBD2; j_call: TRBJ2-4; clone_size: .; cdr3_nt: TGTGCCAGCAGTTTGACTAGCGGGATCGCCAAAAACATTCAGTACTTC; cdr3_aa: CASSLTSGIAKNIQYF
v_call: TRBV2; d_call: TRBD2; j_call: TRBJ2-5; clone_size: .; cdr3_nt: TGTGCCAGCAGTGACTACCGGCGGGAGGGGACCCAGTACTTC; cdr3_aa: CASSDYRREGTQYF
v_call: TRBV28; d_call: .; j_call: TRBJ1-5; clone_size: .; cdr3_nt: TGTGCCAGCACCGTCAGGGGACCTCAGCCCCAGCATTTT; cdr3_aa: CASTVRGPQPQHF
v_call: TRBV6-1; d_call: .; j_call: TRBJ2-7; clone_size: .; cdr3_nt: TGTGCCAGCAGTGAAACATACGGGGCCTACGAGCAGTACTTC; cdr3_aa: CASSETYGAYEQYF
v_call: TRBV19; d_call: .; j_call: TRBJ1-5; clone_size: once; cdr3_nt: TGTGCCAGTAGTATAAATTATCCAGGGGCGGAGCCCCAGCATTTT; cdr3_aa: CASSINYPGAEPQHF
v_call: TRBV5-4; d_call: TRBD2; j_call: TRBJ2-1; clone_size: .; cdr3_nt: TGTGCCAGCAGTTATGGACTAGCGGGAGAAAAAGAGCAGTTCTTC; cdr3_aa: CASSYGLAGEKEQFF
v_call: TRBV19; d_call: .; j_call: TRBJ1-5; clone_size: .; cdr3_nt: TGTGCCGGGGGCCGTCTGGGGATGAGGGATCAGCCCCAGCATTTT; cdr3_aa: CAGGRLGMRDQPQHF
v_call: TRBV6-2/TRBV6-3; d_call: .; j_call: TRBJ1-5; clone_size: .; cdr3_nt: TGTGCCAGCAGCCATGATACGGGAAGGCAGCCCCAGCATTTT; cdr3_aa: CASSHDTGRQPQHF
v_call: TRBV7-8; d_call: .; j_call: TRBJ1-1; clone_size: once; cdr3_nt: TGTGCCAGCAGCTTACAGGGGCAAGAAGCTTTCTTT; cdr3_aa: CASSLQGQEAFF
v_call: TRBV28; d_call: TRBD1; j_call: TRBJ1-2; clone_size: .; cdr3_nt: TGTGCCAGCAACGTAGGACTGGGACAGGGGTTCGGCTACACCTTC; cdr3_aa: CASNVGLGQGFGYTF
v_call: TRBV6-5; d_call: .; j_call: TRBJ1-1; clone_size: .; cdr3_nt: TGTGCCAGCACCGAAGGAGGATACACTGAAGCTTTCTTT; cdr3_aa: CASTEGGYTEAFF
v_call: TRBV4-1; d_call: .; j_call: TRBJ2-7; clone_size: .; cdr3_nt: TGCGCCAGCAGCGGAAAGCGAGATTCCTACGAGCAGTACTTC; cdr3_aa: CASSGKRDSYEQYF
v_call: TRBV3-1/TRBV3-2; d_call: TRBD2; j_call: TRBJ2-3; clone_size: once; cdr3_nt: TGTGCCAGCAGCCACGGACTAGCGGGAGGTCTGGCAGATACGCAGTATTTT; cdr3_aa: CASSHGLAGGLADTQYF
v_call: TRBV5-1; d_call: TRBD1; j_call: TRBJ1-5; clone_size: .; cdr3_nt: TGCGCCAGCAGCACGGGACAGGGGATCAATCAGCCCCAGCATTTT; cdr3_aa: CASSTGQGINQPQHF
v_call: TRBV5-1; d_call: .; j_call: TRBJ1-2; clone_size: few; cdr3_nt: TGCGCCAGCAGCCGAGGGTCTGGCTACACCTTC; cdr3_aa: CASSRGSGYTF
v_call: TRBV7-3; d_call: TRBD2; j_call: TRBJ2-1; clone_size: .; cdr3_nt: TGTGCCAGCAGCGCCCAGGGCGGGGGTGAGCAGTTCTTC; cdr3_aa: CASSAQGGGEQFF
v_call: TRBV6-1; d_call: .; j_call: TRBJ1-2; clone_size: .; cdr3_nt: TGTGCCAGCAGTGAAGCAGCCGCAGGAGGCTACACCTTC; cdr3_aa: CASSEAAAGGYTF
v_call: TRBV6-4; d_call: .; j_call: TRBJ2-7; clone_size: .; cdr3_nt: TGTGCCAGCCCCTGGATAGGGGATCGCTACGAGCAGTACTTC; cdr3_aa: CASPWIGDRYEQYF
v_call: TRBV2; d_call: .; j_call: TRBJ1-2; clone_size: .; cdr3_nt: TGTGCCAGCAGTGAAGTGATCCCTGAGGCTGGCTACACCTTC; cdr3_aa: CASSEVIPEAGYTF
v_call: TRBV12-3/TRBV12-4; d_call: .; j_call: TRBJ1-4; clone_size: .; cdr3_nt: TGTGCCAGCAGAAATCAGATTAATGAAAAACTGTTTTTT; cdr3_aa: CASRNQINEKLFF
v_call: TRBV5-4; d_call: .; j_call: TRBJ2-2; clone_size: .; cdr3_nt: TGTGCCAGCAGCTTCAAGGAGGCCGGGGAGCTGTTTTTT; cdr3_aa: CASSFKEAGELFF
v_call: TRBV19; d_call: .; j_call: TRBJ1-1; clone_size: .; cdr3_nt: TGTGCCAGTAGCCCTCGGACATTGGGAAACACTGAAGCTTTCTTT; cdr3_aa: CASSPRTLGNTEAFF
v_call: TRBV7-9; d_call: .; j_call: TRBJ2-1; clone_size: .; cdr3_nt: TGTGCCAGCAGCTTAACGACCCCGGGGTTCTTC; cdr3_aa: CASSLTTPGFF
v_call: TRBV4-1; d_call: .; j_call: TRBJ2-1; clone_size: .; cdr3_nt: TGCGCCAGCAGTGGAAGCTCCGGGGGACAGAGCTCCTACAATGAGCAGTTCTTC; cdr3_aa: CASSGSSGGQSSYNEQFF
v_call: TRBV3-1/TRBV3-2; d_call: .; j_call: TRBJ1-4; clone_size: .; cdr3_nt: TGTGCCAGCAGCCAAGGGCCTAATGAAAAACTGTTTTTT; cdr3_aa: CASSQGPNEKLFF
v_call: TRBV18; d_call: TRBD2; j_call: TRBJ2-5; clone_size: .; cdr3_nt: TGTGCCAGCTCACCATTAGCGGGAGATGAGGAGACCCAGTACTTC; cdr3_aa: CASSPLAGDEETQYF
v_call: TRBV18; d_call: .; j_call: TRBJ2-3; clone_size: .; cdr3_nt: TGTGCCAGCTCACCACTTGGGACAAGAGGTTCGGATACGCAGTATTTT; cdr3_aa: CASSPLGTRGSDTQYF
v_call: TRBV11-2; d_call: .; j_call: TRBJ2-3; clone_size: .; cdr3_nt: TGTGCCAGCAGCTTAGACGTGTTTAGCACAGATACGCAGTATTTT; cdr3_aa: CASSLDVFSTDTQYF
v_call: TRBV2; d_call: .; j_call: TRBJ1-5; clone_size: .; cdr3_nt: TGTGCCAGCGGGGGAGGGTTGGTAAGAAATCAGCCCCAGCATTTT; cdr3_aa: CASGGGLVRNQPQHF
v_call: TRBV9; d_call: TRBD1; j_call: TRBJ2-3; clone_size: .; cdr3_nt: TGTGCCAGCAGCGCGACTTCGACAGGGAGCACAGATACGCAGTATTTT; cdr3_aa: CASSATSTGSTDTQYF